This T cell receptor beta chain was recovered during a study of blood T cell repertoires in COVID-19. Study background: Samples representing acute and convalescent COVID-19 were sourced from the United States, Italy and Spain.

The authors' processing: It was from reference gene primer amplification that nucleated cell counts were estimated. Here immunoSEQ multiplex PCR was the method, and the copy in TCRdb shows in-frame clones only, minus some. V, J and clone size reflect that table, while D and trimming were determined from the DNA. The sample shows approximately 98,000 clones, about four fifths of them seen only once. V lost 0 bases to trimming and J lost 4 bases, with 9 bases between them. The V gene's germline CDR1 is KGHSY and CDR2 FQNENV. The CDR3 has 14 amino acids. The specimen was peripheral blood. This TCR derives from a woman in her 70s with acute or convalescent COVID-19. The V call is TRBV16, the J call TRBJ1-2; TRBD1 might be the D (6 bases). The DNA for the CDR3 is TGTGCCAGCAGCCAATCGGTACAGGGCTATGGCTACACCTTC. It is translated as CASSQSVQGYGYTF.